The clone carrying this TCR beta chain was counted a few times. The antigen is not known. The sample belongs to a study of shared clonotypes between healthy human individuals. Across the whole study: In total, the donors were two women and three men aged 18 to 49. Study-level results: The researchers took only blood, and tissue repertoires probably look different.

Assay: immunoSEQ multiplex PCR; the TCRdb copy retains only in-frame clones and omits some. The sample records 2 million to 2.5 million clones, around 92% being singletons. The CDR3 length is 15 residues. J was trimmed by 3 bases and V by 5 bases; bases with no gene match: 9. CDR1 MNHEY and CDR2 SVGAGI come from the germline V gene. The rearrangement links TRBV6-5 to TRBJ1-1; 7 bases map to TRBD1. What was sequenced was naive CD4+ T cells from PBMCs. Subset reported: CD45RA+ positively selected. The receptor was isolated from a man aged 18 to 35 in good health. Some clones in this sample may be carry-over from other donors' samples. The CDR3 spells CASSPRTGRDTEAFF. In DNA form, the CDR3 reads TGTGCCAGCAGTCCGAGGACAGGCAGAGACACTGAAGCTTTCTTT.